This TCR beta chain appears in the sequencing data of a study of PD-1 blockade in classical Hodgkin lymphoma. Regarding the study as a whole: Later analyses included only patients treated at least 1 year post-ASCT. Baseline TCR diversity was reportedly lower in newly diagnosed patients than in healthy donors. It was reported as lower still in relapsed/refractory patients. The diversity seen at baseline in complete responders resembled that of newly diagnosed patients.

As for this clone: What it binds is not known.

CDR1 is MNHEY and CDR2 is SVGAGI in the germline V gene. The CDR3 is 14 amino acids. V lost 3 bases and J 1 base, leaving 9 bases between the germline ends. Assay used: immunoSEQ multiplex PCR; TCRdb lists only in-frame clones, some missing. This sample has about 50,000 clones, with around 89% found just once. All trial patients relapsed after autologous stem cell transplantation. The sequence came from a human donor with classical Hodgkin lymphoma. The specimen was peripheral blood mononuclear cells (PBMCs), collected before the second cycle of nivolumab. J is TRBJ1-1 and V is TRBV6-5, with D uncertain. DNA for the CDR3: TGTGCCAGCAGTTATCGTTTTCGGAACACTGAAGCTTTCTTT. Amino acids: CASSYRFRNTEAFF.